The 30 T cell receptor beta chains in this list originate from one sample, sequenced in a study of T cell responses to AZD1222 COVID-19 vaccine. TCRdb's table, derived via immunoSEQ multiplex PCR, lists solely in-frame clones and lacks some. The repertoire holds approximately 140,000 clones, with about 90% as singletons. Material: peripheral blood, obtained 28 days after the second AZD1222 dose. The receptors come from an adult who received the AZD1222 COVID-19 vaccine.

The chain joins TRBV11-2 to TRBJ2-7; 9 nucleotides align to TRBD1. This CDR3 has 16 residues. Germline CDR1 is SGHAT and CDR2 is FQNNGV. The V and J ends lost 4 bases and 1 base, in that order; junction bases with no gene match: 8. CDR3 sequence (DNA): TGTGCCAGCAGCTCGACAGGGGGGGGACAGTCCTACGAGCAGTACTTC. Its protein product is CASSSTGGGQSYEQYF.

Here the CDR3 DNA reads TGTGCCAGCGATGGCTGGCAGGGTCTCGATACGCAGTATTTT. This encodes CASDGWQGLDTQYF. This chain connects TRBV5-8 to TRBJ2-3; D might be TRBD1 (5 bases). There are 14 residues in the CDR3. The germline gives CDR1 SGHTS, CDR2 YDEGEE. Trimming took 7 bases from V and 6 from J, leaving 18 bases between them.

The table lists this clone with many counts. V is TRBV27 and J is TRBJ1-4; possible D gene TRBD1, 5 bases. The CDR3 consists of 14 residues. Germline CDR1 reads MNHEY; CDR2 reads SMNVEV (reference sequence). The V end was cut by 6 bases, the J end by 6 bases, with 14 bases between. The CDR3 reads CASSLTGPDEKLFF. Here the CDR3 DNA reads TGTGCCAGCAGCCTCACAGGTCCCGATGAAAAACTGTTTTTT.

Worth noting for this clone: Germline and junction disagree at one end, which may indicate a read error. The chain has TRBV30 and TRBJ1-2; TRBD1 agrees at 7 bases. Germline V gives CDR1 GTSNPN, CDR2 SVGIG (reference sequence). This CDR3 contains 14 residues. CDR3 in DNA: TGTGCCTGGAGTGTATCCCGGACAGGCCAAAGCTTTTCCTTC. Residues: CAWSVSRTGQSFSF.

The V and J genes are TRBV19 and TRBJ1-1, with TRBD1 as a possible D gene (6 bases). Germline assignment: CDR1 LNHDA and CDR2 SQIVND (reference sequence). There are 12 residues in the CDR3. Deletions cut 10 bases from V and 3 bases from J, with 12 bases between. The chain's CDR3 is CAIAGGYTEAFF. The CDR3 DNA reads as TGTGCCATAGCCGGGGGCTACACTGAAGCTTTCTTT.

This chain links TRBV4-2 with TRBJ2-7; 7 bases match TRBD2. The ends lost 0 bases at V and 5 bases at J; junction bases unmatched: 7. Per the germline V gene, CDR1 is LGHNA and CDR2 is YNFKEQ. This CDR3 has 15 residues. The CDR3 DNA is TGTGCCAGCAGCCAAGAGTACGGGGGGAGGGACGAGCAGTACTTC. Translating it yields CASSQEYGGRDEQYF.

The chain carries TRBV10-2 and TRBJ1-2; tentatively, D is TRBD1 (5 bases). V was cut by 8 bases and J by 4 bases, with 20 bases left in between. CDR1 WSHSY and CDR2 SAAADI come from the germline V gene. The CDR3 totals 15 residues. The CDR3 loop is CASSMGEAPGYGYTF. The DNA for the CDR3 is TGCGCCAGCTCTATGGGGGAAGCCCCCGGCTATGGCTACACCTTC.

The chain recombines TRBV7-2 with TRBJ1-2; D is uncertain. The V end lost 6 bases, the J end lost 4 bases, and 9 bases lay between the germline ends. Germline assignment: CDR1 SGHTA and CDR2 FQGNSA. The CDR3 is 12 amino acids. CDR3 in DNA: TGTGCCAGCAGACCACTTAGCTATGGCTACACCTTC. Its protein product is CASRPLSYGYTF. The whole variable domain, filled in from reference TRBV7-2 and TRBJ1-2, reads GAGVSQSPSNKVTEKGKDVELRCDPISGHTALYWYRQSLGQGLEFLIYFQGNSAPDKSGLPSDRFSAERTGGSVSTLTIQRTQQEDSAVYLCASRPLSYGYTFGSGTRLTVV.

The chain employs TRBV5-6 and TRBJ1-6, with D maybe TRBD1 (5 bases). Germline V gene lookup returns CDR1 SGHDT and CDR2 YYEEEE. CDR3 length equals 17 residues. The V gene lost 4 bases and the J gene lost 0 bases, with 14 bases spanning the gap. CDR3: CASSPTGTSSYNSPLHF. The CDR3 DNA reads TGTGCCAGCAGCCCCACAGGAACGAGCTCCTATAATTCACCCCTCCACTTT. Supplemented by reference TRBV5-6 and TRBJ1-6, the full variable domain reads DAGVTQSPTHLIKTRGQQVTLRCSPKSGHDTVSWYQQALGQGPQFIFQYYEEEERQRGNFPDRFSGHQFPNYSSELNVNALLLGDSALYLCASSPTGTSSYNSPLHFGNGTRLTVT.

The CDR3 DNA reads as TGTGCCAGCGGGGCCGTCTCCTATAATTCACCCCTCCACTTT. Translation: CASGAVSYNSPLHF. V gene TRBV28 combines with J gene TRBJ1-6, with TRBD1 as a possible D gene (5 bases). The CDR3 sequence is 14 residues long. Trimming shortened V by 8 bases and J by 0 bases, and 8 bases separated the two germline ends. Germline-derived CDR1 and CDR2 are MDHEN and SYDVKM.

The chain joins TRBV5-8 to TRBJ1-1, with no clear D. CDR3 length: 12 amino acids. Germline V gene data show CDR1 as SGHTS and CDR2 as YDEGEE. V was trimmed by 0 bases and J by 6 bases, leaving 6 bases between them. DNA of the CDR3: TGTGCCAGCAGCTTGGTGACATCTGAAGCTTTCTTT. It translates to CASSLVTSEAFF.

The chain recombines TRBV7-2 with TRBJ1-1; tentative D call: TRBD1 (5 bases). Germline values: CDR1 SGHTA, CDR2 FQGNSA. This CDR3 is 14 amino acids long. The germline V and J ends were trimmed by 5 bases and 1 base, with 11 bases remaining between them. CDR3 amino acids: CASSADNQNTEAFF. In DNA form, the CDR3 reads TGTGCCAGCAGCGCGGACAACCAGAACACTGAAGCTTTCTTT. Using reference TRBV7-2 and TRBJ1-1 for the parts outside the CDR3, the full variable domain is GAGVSQSPSNKVTEKGKDVELRCDPISGHTALYWYRQSLGQGLEFLIYFQGNSAPDKSGLPSDRFSAERTGGSVSTLTIQRTQQEDSAVYLCASSADNQNTEAFFGQGTRLTVV.

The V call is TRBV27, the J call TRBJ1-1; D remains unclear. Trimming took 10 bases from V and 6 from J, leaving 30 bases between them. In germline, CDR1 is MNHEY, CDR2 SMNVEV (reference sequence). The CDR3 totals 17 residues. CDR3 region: CATQFSGTDPSRAEAFF. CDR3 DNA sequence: TGTGCCACCCAGTTTAGCGGTACGGACCCCAGCCGAGCTGAAGCTTTCTTT.

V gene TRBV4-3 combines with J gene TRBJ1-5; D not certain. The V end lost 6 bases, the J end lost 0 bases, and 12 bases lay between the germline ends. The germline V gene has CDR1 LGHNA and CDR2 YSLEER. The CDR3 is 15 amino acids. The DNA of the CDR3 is TGCGCCAGCAGACCCACAGAAAGTAGCAATCAGCCCCAGCATTTT. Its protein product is CASRPTESSNQPQHF.

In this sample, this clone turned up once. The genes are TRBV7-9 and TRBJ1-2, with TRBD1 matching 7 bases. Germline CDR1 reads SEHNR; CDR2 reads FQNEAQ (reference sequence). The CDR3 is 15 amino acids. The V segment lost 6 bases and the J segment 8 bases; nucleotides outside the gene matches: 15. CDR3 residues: CASSIQGTVKGGYTF. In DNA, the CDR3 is TGTGCCAGCAGTATCCAGGGGACAGTCAAGGGCGGCTACACCTTC. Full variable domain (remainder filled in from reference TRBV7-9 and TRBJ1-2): DTGVSQNPRHKITKRGQNVTFRCDPISEHNRLYWYRQTLGQGPEFLTYFQNEAQLEKSRLLSDRFSAERPKGSFSTLEIQRTEQGDSAMYLCASSIQGTVKGGYTFGSGTRLTVV.

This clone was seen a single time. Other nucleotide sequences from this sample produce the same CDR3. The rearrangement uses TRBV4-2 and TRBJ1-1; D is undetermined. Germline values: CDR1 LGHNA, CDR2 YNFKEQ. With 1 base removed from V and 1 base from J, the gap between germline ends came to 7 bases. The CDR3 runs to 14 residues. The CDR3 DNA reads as TGTGCCAGCAGCCAAGCGGATAGGAACACTGAAGCTTTCTTT. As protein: CASSQADRNTEAFF.

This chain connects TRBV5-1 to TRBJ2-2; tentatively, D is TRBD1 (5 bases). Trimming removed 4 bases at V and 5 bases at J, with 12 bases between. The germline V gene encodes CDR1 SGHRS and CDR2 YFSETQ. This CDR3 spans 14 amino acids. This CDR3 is CASSPDTATGELFF. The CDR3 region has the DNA TGCGCCAGCAGCCCGGACACCGCGACCGGGGAGCTGTTTTTT.

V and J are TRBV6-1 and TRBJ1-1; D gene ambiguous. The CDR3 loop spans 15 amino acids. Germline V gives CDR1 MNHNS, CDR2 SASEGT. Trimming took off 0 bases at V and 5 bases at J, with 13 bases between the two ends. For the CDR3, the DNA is TGTGCCAGCAGTGAAGCATTGACTCGGGCGACTGAAGCTTTCTTT. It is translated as CASSEALTRATEAFF.

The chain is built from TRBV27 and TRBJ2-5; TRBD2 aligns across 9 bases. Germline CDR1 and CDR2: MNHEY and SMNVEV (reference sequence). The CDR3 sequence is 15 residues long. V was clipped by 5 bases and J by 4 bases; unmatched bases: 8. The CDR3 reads CASSGQRGARETQYF. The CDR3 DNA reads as TGTGCCAGCAGTGGACAGCGGGGGGCCCGAGAGACCCAGTACTTC.

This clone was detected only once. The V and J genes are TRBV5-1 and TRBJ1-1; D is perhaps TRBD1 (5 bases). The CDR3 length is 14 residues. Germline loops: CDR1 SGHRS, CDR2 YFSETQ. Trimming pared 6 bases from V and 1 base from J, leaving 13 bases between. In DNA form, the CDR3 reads TGCGCCAGCACCCTCTGGGGGGAGAACACTGAAGCTTTCTTT. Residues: CASTLWGENTEAFF.

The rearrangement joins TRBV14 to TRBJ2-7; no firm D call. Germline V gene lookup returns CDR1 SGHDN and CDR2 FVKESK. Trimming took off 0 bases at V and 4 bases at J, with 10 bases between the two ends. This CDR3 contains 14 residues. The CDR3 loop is CASSQDSPPYEQYF. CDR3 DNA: TGTGCCAGCAGCCAAGACTCACCCCCTTACGAGCAGTACTTC.

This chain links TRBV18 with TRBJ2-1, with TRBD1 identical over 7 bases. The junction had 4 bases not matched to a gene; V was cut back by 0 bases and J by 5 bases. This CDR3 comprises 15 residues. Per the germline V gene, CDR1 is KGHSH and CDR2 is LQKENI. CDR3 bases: TGTGCCAGCTCACCACCCGGGACAGATAACAATGAGCAGTTCTTC. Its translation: CASSPPGTDNNEQFF.

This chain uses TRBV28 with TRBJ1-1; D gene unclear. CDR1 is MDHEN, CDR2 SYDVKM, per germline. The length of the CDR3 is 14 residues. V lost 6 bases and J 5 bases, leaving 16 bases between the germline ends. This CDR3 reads CASSSRRWDTEAFF. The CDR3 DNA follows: TGTGCCAGCAGCTCTCGGCGTTGGGATACTGAAGCTTTCTTT.

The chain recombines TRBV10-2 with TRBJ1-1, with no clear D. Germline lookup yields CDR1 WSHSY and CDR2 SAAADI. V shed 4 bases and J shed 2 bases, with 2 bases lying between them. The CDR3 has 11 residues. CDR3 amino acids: CASSANTEAFF. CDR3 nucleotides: TGCGCCAGCAGTGCTAACACTGAAGCTTTCTTT.

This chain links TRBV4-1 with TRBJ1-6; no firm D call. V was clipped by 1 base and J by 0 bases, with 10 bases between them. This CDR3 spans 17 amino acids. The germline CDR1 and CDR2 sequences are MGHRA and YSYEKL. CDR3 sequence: CASSQGQQSSYNSPLHF. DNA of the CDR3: TGCGCCAGCAGCCAAGGGCAGCAGAGCTCCTATAATTCACCCCTCCACTTT.

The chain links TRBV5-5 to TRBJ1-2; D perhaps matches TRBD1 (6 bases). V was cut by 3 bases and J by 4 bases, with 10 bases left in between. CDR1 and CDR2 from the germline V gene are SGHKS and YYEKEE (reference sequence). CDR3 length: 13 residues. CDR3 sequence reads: CASSSQGTYGYTF. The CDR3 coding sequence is TGTGCCAGCAGCTCTCAGGGGACCTATGGCTACACCTTC.

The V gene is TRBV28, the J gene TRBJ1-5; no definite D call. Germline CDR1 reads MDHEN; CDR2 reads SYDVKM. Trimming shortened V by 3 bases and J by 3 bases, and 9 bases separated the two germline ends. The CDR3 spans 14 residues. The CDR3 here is CASSLEPLNQPQHF. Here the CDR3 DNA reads TGTGCCAGCAGTTTGGAACCTCTCAATCAGCCCCAGCATTTT.

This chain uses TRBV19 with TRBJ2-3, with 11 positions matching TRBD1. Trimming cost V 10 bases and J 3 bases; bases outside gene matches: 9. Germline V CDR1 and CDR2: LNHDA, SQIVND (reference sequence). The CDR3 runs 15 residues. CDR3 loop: CATLPGDRGTDTQYF. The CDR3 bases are TGTGCCACCCTTCCAGGGGACAGGGGGACAGATACGCAGTATTTT.

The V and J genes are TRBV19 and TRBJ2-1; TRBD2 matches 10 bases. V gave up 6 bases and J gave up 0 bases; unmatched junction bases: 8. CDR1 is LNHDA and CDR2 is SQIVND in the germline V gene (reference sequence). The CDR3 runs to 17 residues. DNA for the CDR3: TGTGCCAGTAGCGAGCGGACTAGCGGATTCTCCTACAATGAGCAGTTCTTC. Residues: CASSERTSGFSYNEQFF.

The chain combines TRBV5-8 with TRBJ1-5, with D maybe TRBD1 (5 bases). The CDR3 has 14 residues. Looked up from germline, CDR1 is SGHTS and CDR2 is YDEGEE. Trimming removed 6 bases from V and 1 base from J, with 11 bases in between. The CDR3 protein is CASTLGQSNQPQHF. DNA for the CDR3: TGTGCCAGCACCCTGGGGCAAAGCAATCAGCCCCAGCATTTT. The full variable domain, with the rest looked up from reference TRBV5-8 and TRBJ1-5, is EAGVTQSPTHLIKTRGQQATLRCSPISGHTSVYWYQQALGLGLQFLLWYDEGEERNRGNFPPRFSGRQFPNYSSELNVNALELEDSALYLCASTLGQSNQPQHFGDGTRLSIL.